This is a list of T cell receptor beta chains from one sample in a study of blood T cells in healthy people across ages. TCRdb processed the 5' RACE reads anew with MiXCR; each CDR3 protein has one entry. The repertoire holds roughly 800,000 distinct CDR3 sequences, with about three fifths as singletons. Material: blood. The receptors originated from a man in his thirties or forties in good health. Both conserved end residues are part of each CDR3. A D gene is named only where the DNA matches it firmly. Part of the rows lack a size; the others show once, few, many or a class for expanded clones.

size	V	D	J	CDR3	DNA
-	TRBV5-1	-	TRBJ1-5	CASRQSYNQPQHF	TGCGCCAGCAGGCAGTCATATAATCAGCCCCAGCATTTT
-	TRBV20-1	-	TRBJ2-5	CSSWGYGSETQYF	TGCAGTTCGTGGGGGTATGGTTCGGAGACCCAGTACTTC
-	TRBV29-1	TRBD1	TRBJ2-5	CSVECQGDETQYF	TGCAGCGTTGAATGTCAGGGGGACGAGACCCAGTACTTC
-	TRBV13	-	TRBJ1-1	CASSFRRTEAFF	TGTGCCAGCAGCTTCCGAAGGACTGAAGCTTTCTTT
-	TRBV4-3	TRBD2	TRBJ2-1	CASSQESSGPYNEQFF	TGCGCCAGCAGCCAAGAATCTAGCGGGCCCTACAATGAGCAGTTCTTC
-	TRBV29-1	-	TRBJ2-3	CSVDGQNTDTQYF	TGCAGCGTAGACGGACAGAACACAGATACGCAGTATTTT
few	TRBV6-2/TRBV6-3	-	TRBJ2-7	CASSDGGRFEQYF	TGTGCCAGCAGCGACGGGGGTAGATTCGAGCAGTACTTC
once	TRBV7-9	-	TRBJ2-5	CASSGVRGRVTQYF	TGTGCCAGCAGCGGAGTTCGCGGACGGGTGACCCAGTACTTC
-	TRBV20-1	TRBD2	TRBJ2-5	CSATTSGKVVQYF	TGCAGTGCCACTACTAGCGGGAAGGTCGTGCAGTACTTC
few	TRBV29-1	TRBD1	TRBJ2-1	CSAGTGGLEYEQFF	TGCAGCGCCGGGACAGGGGGCCTTGAGTATGAGCAGTTCTTC
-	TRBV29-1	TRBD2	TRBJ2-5	CSVEDRTSSGETQYF	TGCAGCGTTGAAGACCGGACCTCTAGCGGAGAGACCCAGTACTTC
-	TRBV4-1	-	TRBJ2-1	CASSQTATPEFF	TGCGCCAGCAGCCAAACGGCAACGCCGGAGTTCTTC
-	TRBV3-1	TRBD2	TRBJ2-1	CASSQGLAARVQFF	TGTGCCAGCAGCCAGGGACTAGCGGCCCGGGTGCAGTTCTTC
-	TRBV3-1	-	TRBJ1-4	CASSQVERGKLFF	TGTGCCAGCAGCCAAGTAGAAAGGGGAAAACTGTTTTTT
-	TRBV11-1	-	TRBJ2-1	CASSLDPGPYNEQFF	TGTGCCAGCAGCCTAGACCCTGGTCCTTACAATGAGCAGTTCTTC
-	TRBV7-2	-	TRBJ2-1	CASSWRGELQFF	TGTGCCAGCAGCTGGAGGGGCGAATTACAGTTCTTC
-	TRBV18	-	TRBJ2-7	CASSPGTESYEQYF	TGTGCCAGCTCACCTGGTACGGAATCCTACGAGCAGTACTTC
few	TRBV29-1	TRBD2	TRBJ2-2	CSVVRTSGTDTGELFF	TGCAGCGTTGTTCGGACTAGCGGGACGGACACCGGGGAGCTGTTTTTT
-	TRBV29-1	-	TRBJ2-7	CSARDARSELDEQYF	TGCAGCGCTAGGGATGCCAGGTCGGAGTTGGACGAGCAGTACTTC
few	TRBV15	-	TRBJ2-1	CATSRDRGYDEQFF	TGTGCCACCAGCAGAGATAGAGGGTACGATGAGCAGTTCTTC
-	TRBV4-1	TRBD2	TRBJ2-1	CASSLFFSGGATYNEQFF	TGCGCCAGCAGCCTATTCTTTAGCGGGGGGGCCACCTACAATGAGCAGTTCTTC
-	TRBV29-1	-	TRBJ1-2	CSVETLAEYGYTF	TGCAGCGTTGAGACGCTAGCCGAATATGGCTACACCTTC
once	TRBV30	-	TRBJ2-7	CAWRGGTAYEQYF	TGTGCCTGGAGGGGGGGGACAGCCTACGAGCAGTACTTC
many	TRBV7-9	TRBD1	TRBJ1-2	CASSRTGYGYTF	TGTGCCAGCAGCCGGACAGGGTATGGCTACACCTTC
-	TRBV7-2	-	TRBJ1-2	CASSLKQGPNYGYTF	TGTGCCAGCAGCTTAAAGCAGGGACCGAACTATGGCTACACCTTC
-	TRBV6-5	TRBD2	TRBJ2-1	CASSYSYSGRAYNEQFF	TGTGCCAGCAGTTATTCGTATAGCGGGAGGGCCTACAATGAGCAGTTCTTC
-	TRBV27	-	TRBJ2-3	CASSLSGHSTDTQYF	TGTGCCAGCAGTTTATCGGGTCATAGCACAGATACGCAGTATTTT
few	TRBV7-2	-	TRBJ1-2	CASSLVSGESYGYTF	TGTGCCAGCAGCTTAGTTAGTGGGGAATCGTACGGCTACACCTTC
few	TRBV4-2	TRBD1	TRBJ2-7	CASSQGGTGEDEQYF	TGTGCCAGCAGCCAAGGAGGGACAGGGGAGGACGAGCAGTACTTC
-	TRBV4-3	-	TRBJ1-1	CASSQDHGDNTEAFF	TGCGCCAGCAGCCAAGATCATGGGGATAACACTGAAGCTTTCTTT
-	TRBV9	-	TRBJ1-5	CASSLGAISNQPQHF	TGTGCCAGCAGCCTAGGGGCTATTAGCAATCAGCCCCAGCATTTT
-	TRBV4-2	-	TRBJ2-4	CASSQDLSKIQYF	TGTGCCAGCAGCCAAGATCTGAGTAAGATTCAGTACTTC
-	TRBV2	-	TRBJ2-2	CAGMLNTGELFF	TGTGCCGGGATGCTGAACACCGGGGAGCTGTTTTTT
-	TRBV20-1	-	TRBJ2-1	CSATDLRTSWGEQFF	TGCAGTGCTACCGACTTACGAACTAGCTGGGGTGAGCAGTTCTTC
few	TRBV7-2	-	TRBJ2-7	CASSLKRAGPYEQYF	TGTGCCAGCAGCCTGAAGCGGGCAGGTCCCTACGAGCAGTACTTC
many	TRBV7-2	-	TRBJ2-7	CASSPRTEQYF	TGTGCCAGCTCTCCCAGGACCGAGCAGTACTTC
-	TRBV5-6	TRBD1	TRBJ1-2	CASSLGVTGGYGYTF	TGTGCCAGCAGCTTGGGGGTGACAGGGGGCTATGGCTACACCTTC
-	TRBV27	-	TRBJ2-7	CASSYGVGYYEQYF	TGTGCCAGCAGTTACGGGGTAGGGTACTACGAGCAGTACTTC
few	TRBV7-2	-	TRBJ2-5	CASSLVALKSQETQYF	TGTGCCAGCAGCTTAGTTGCCTTGAAGAGCCAAGAGACCCAGTACTTC
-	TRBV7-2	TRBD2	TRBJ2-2	CASSLVTTSGYTGELFF	TGTGCCAGCAGCTTAGTAACGACTAGCGGATACACCGGGGAGCTGTTTTTT
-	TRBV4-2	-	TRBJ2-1	CASSQELSNEQFF	TGTGCCAGCAGCCAAGAGCTATCCAATGAGCAGTTCTTC
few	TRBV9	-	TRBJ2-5	CASSVGPGQETQYF	TGTGCCAGCAGCGTAGGGCCGGGTCAAGAGACCCAGTACTTC
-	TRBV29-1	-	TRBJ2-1	CSVRGGYSSYNEQFF	TGCAGCGTTCGCGGCGGATACAGCTCCTACAATGAGCAGTTCTTC
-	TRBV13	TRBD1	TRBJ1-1	CASSPQGTALNTEAFF	TGTGCCAGCAGCCCACAGGGGACAGCGCTGAACACTGAAGCTTTCTTT
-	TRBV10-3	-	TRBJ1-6	CAISVGPPGINSPLHF	TGTGCCATCAGTGTCGGACCCCCCGGTATTAATTCACCCCTCCACTTT
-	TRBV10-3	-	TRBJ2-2	CAISLYQGSNTGELFF	TGTGCCATCAGCCTCTACCAGGGTTCGAACACCGGGGAGCTGTTTTTT
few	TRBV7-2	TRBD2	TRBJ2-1	CASSLSGGSNSYNEQFF	TGTGCCAGCAGCTTAAGTGGCGGGAGCAACTCCTACAATGAGCAGTTCTTC
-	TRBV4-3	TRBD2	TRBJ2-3	CASSRVAGGPSISQYF	TGCGCCAGCAGCCGAGTAGCGGGAGGGCCTTCTATCTCGCAGTATTTT
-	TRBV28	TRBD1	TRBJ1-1	CASSLNAGTGLEAFF	TGTGCCAGCAGTTTAAATGCCGGGACAGGGCTTGAAGCTTTCTTT
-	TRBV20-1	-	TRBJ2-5	CSTLSNWDGQETQYF	TGCAGTACCTTATCTAACTGGGACGGCCAAGAGACCCAGTACTTC
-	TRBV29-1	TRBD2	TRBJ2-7	CSALGGELGEQYF	TGCAGCGCCCTGGGAGGGGAACTGGGCGAGCAGTACTTC
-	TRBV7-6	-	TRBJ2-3	CASSPLGQFSSSTDTQYF	TGTGCCAGCAGCCCATTAGGACAGTTTAGCTCTAGCACAGATACGCAGTATTTT
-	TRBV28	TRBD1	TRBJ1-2	CASSSTLTGRGYTF	TGTGCCAGCAGTTCCACGCTGACAGGGAGGGGCTACACCTTC
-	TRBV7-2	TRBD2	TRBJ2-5	CASSPQGGSAETQYF	TGTGCCAGCAGCCCCCAAGGCGGGAGTGCGGAGACCCAGTACTTC
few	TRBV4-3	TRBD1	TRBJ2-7	CASSHRTGGIYEQYF	TGCGCCAGCAGTCATCGGACAGGGGGAATCTACGAGCAGTACTTC
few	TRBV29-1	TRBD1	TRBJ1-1	CSVGKDRGTEAFF	TGCAGCGTTGGAAAGGACAGGGGCACTGAAGCTTTCTTT
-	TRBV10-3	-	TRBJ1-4	CAINPGGTTNEKLFF	TGTGCCATCAACCCGGGGGGGACCACTAATGAAAAACTGTTTTTT
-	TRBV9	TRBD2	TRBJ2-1	CASSVSPNPRLAGLEQFF	TGTGCCAGCAGCGTATCCCCCAATCCCAGACTAGCGGGGCTCGAGCAGTTCTTC